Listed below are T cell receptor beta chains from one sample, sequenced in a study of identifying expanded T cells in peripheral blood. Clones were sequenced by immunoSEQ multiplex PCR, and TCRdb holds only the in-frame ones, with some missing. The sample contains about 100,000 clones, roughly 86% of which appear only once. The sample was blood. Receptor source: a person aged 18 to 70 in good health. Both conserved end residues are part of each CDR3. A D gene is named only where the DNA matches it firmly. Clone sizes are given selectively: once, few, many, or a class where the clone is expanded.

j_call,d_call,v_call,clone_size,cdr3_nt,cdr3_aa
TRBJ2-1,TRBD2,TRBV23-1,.,TGCGCCAGCAGTCAGGGGGCTTGTGGGCGGGAGGCGCGGAATGAGCAGTTCTTC,CASSQGACGREARNEQFF
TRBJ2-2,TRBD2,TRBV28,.,TGTGCCAGCAGTCGGACTAGCGGGCGGACCGGGGAGCTGTTTTTT,CASSRTSGRTGELFF
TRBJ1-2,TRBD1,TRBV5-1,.,TGCGCCAGCAGCTTAGAGGGGGCCTATGGCTACACCTTC,CASSLEGAYGYTF
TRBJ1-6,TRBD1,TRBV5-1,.,TGCGCCAGCAGCTCGGTAGGAGGGACAGGGTTGAATTCACCCCTCCACTTT,CASSSVGGTGLNSPLHF
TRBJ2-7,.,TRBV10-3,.,TGTGCCATCAGGGCCGGGGGACAGAGCTCCTACGAGCAGTACTTC,CAIRAGGQSSYEQYF
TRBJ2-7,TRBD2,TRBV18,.,TGTGCCAGCTCGCGACTAGCGGGAACCGAGCAGTACTTC,CASSRLAGTEQYF
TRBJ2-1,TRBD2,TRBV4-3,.,TGCGCCAGCAGCCAGTCGACTAGCGGGAACTACAATGAGCAGTTCTTC,CASSQSTSGNYNEQFF
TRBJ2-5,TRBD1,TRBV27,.,TGTGCCAGCAGGGACAGGGGGCTGGGGACCCAGTACTTC,CASRDRGLGTQYF
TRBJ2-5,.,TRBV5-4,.,TGTGCCAGCGTCGGGACCGCGGATCGGGCCCAGTACTTC,CASVGTADRAQYF
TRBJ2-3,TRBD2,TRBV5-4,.,TGTGCCAGCAGCCCTTTAGCGGGGGGCGACACAGATACGCAGTATTTT,CASSPLAGGDTDTQYF
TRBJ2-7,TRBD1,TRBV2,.,TGTGCCAGCAGTGGGACAGGGACTTCGGCCTACGAGCAGTACTTC,CASSGTGTSAYEQYF
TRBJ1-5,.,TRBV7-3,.,TGTGCCAGCAGCTTTGACAGCAATCAGCCCCAGCATTTT,CASSFDSNQPQHF
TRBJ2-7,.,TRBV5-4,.,TGTGCCAGCACTAAGAGGACGGACTCCTACGAGCAGTACTTC,CASTKRTDSYEQYF
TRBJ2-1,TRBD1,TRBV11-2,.,TGTGCCAGCAGCTTAGATGGGCAGGGGGTTGATGAGCAGTTCTTC,CASSLDGQGVDEQFF
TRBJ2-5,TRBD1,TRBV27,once,TGTGCCAGCAGTTTCAGGGGGTTGGAGACCCAGTACTTC,CASSFRGLETQYF
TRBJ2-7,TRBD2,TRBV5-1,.,TGCGCCAGCAGCGCGCGACTAGCGGGCAACTACGAGCAGTACTTC,CASSARLAGNYEQYF
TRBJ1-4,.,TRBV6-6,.,TGTGCCAGCAGTTACGGGGGAGCTAATGAAAAACTGTTTTTT,CASSYGGANEKLFF
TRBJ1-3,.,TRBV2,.,TGTGCCAGCAGTGAAAATTTGGGATCTTCTGGAAACACCATATATTTT,CASSENLGSSGNTIYF
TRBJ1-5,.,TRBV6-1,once,TGTGCCAGCAGTGAAGTCCCAGATAGCAATCAGCCCCAGCATTTT,CASSEVPDSNQPQHF
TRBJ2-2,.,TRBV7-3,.,TGTGCCAGCAGCCCAACTCCCGGGACGCCAACCGGGGAGCTGTTTTTT,CASSPTPGTPTGELFF
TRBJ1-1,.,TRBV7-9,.,TGTGCCAGCAGCTTAGAGGGTGAAGCTTTCTTT,CASSLEGEAFF
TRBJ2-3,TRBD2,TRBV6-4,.,TGTGCCAGCAGTGAGACTAGCGGGACAGATACGCAGTATTTT,CASSETSGTDTQYF
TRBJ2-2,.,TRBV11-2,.,TGTGCCAGCAGCCCCGCCATCACCGGGGAGCTGTTTTTT,CASSPAITGELFF
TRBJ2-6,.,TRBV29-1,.,TGCAGCGTTGAAGTCGGGCCGGACCCTGGGGCCAACGTCCTGACTTTC,CSVEVGPDPGANVLTF
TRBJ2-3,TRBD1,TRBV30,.,TGTGCCTGGGCACTCACAGGGGTAGATACGCAGTATTTT,CAWALTGVDTQYF
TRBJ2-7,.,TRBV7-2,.,TGTGCCAGCAGCCGGTTGTCCTACGAGCAGTACTTC,CASSRLSYEQYF
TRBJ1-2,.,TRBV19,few,TGTGCCAGTAGTCCCCCGGGGGGCCTTGATGGCTACACCTTC,CASSPPGGLDGYTF
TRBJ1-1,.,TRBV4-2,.,TGTGCCAGCAGCCAAGATTATATGGGGGGGGACACTGAAGCTTTCTTT,CASSQDYMGGDTEAFF
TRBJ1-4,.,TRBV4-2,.,TGTGCCAGCAGCCGCTCCTTTGGGGGTCAGGAAAAACTGTTTTTT,CASSRSFGGQEKLFF
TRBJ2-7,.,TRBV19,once,TGTGCCAGTAGGGCGGCCAAATCCTACGAGCAGTACTTC,CASRAAKSYEQYF
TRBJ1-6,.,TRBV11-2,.,TGTGCCAGCAGCTTAGCTTCAGGGTATTCACCCCTCCACTTT,CASSLASGYSPLHF
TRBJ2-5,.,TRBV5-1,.,TGCGCCAGCAGCCCCGGGGTAGCGCCAGAGACCCAGTACTTC,CASSPGVAPETQYF
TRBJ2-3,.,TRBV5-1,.,TGCGCCAGCAGCGGTGGTGGCGGTACTAGCACAGATACGCAGTATTTT,CASSGGGGTSTDTQYF
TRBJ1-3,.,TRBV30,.,TGTGCCTGGAGCCAGGAGAGCTCTGGAAACACCATATATTTT,CAWSQESSGNTIYF
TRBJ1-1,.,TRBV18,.,TGTGCCAGCTCACCCGTCTTACAGGGCGGCACTGAAGCTTTCTTT,CASSPVLQGGTEAFF
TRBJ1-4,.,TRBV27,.,TGTGCCAGCAGTTCATCTTATAATGAAAAACTGTTTTTT,CASSSSYNEKLFF
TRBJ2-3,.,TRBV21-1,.,TGTGCCAGCAGCAGGGTAGCGGGGGGCGGAGATACGCAGTATTTT,CASSRVAGGGDTQYF
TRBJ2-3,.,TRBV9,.,TGTGCCAGCAGCACGTACCCAGATACGCAGTATTTT,CASSTYPDTQYF
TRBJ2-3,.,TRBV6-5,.,TGTGCCAGCAGACCTGACTCTGATACGCAGTATTTT,CASRPDSDTQYF
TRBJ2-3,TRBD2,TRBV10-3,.,TGTGCCACATTAGCGGGAGGGCCGTCAGATACGCAGTATTTT,CATLAGGPSDTQYF
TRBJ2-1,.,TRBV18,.,TGTGCCAGCTCACCATTTCTTGACCAGAACCCCCTGACCTACAATGAGCAGTTCTTC,CASSPFLDQNPLTYNEQFF
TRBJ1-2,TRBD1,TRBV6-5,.,TGTGCCAGCAGGGGCAGGGGGCCGAACTATGGCTACACCTTC,CASRGRGPNYGYTF
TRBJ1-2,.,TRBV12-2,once,TGTGCAAGTCGCTTAGCGGGACAGGGGGCAGGTGGCTATGGCTACACCTTC,CASRLAGQGAGGYGYTF
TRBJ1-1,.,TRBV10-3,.,TGTGCCATCAGTGAAGACCTAAGGGGGACTGAAGCTTTCTTT,CAISEDLRGTEAFF
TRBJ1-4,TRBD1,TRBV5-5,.,TGTGCCAGCAGCTTGGCGCGGGACAGGGGTGCAAAACTGTTTTTT,CASSLARDRGAKLFF
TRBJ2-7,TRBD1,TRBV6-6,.,TGTGCCAGCAGTTTAGGTCGCAGGGGGACCTACGAGCAGTACTTC,CASSLGRRGTYEQYF
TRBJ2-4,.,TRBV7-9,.,TGTGCCAGCAGCTTATCTTGGACGGATAGAAACATTCAGTACTTC,CASSLSWTDRNIQYF
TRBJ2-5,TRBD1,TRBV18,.,TGTGCCAGCTTCTCTCCGGGACAGGGGGCAGAGACCCAGTACTTC,CASFSPGQGAETQYF
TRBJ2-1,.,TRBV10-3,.,TGTGCCACCAACCACTTAGCGGCGACCTACAATGAGCAGTTCTTC,CATNHLAATYNEQFF
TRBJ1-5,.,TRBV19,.,TGTGCCAGTAGTTTGCCCCAGGGGATCCCCCGTCAGCCCCAGCATTTT,CASSLPQGIPRQPQHF
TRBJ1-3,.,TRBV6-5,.,TGTGCCAGCAGTCCTGGCCAGGGGGGAAACACCATATATTTT,CASSPGQGGNTIYF
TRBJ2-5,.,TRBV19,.,TGTGCCAGTAGTATAGATCCGCGGGGATCAGAGACCCAGTACTTC,CASSIDPRGSETQYF
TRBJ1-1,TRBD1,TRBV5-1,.,TGCGCCAGCAGCTCTGGACAGGGTGGGACTGAAGCTTTCTTT,CASSSGQGGTEAFF
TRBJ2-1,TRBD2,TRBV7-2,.,TGTGCCAGCAGCCGACTAGCGGGGTACAATGAGCAGTTCTTC,CASSRLAGYNEQFF
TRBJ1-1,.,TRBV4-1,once,TGCGCCAGCAGCCAAGAGGTACAACTCACTGAAGCTTTCTTT,CASSQEVQLTEAFF
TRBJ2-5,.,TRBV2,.,TGTGCCAGCAGTGAGGAGGGGACCCAGTACTTC,CASSEEGTQYF
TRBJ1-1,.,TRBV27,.,TGTGCCAGCAGTTTAGGCACTGAAGCTTTCTTT,CASSLGTEAFF
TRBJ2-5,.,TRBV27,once,TGTGCCACCACAGAGACCCAGTACTTC,CATTETQYF